A selection of T cell receptor beta chains follows, all from one sample in a study of pediatric ulcerative colitis. Produced via immunoSEQ multiplex PCR; TCRdb's table is partial and in-frame only. The repertoire includes 55,000 to 80,000 clones, over 65% of them detected once, and roughly 5.2% sits in the top ten. The sequencing input was blood. Every receptor here comes from a boy aged 10-17 years with moderate ulcerative colitis. CDR3s leave out the opening cysteine and the closing phenylalanine or tryptophan. Each record gives: V gene, D gene, CDR3 protein. D genes are given only for firm matches.

V gene: TRBV6-8
D gene: NA
CDR3 protein: ASSSSGKKTQY

V gene: TRBV5-1
D gene: NA
CDR3 protein: ASSLNAARNTEAF

V gene: TRBV19
D gene: NA
CDR3 protein: ASTRTETISGANVLT

V gene: TRBV2
D gene: TRBD1
CDR3 protein: ASSEGQGFGNQPQH

V gene: TRBV6-5
D gene: TRBD2
CDR3 protein: ASSYSTSGIYEQY

V gene: TRBV29-1
D gene: NA
CDR3 protein: SGRGAGPEAF

V gene: TRBV9
D gene: TRBD2
CDR3 protein: ASSVAGGPGEQF

V gene: TRBV14
D gene: NA
CDR3 protein: ASSQVVQLNTEAF

V gene: TRBV6-1
D gene: NA
CDR3 protein: ASSEAAGASQPQH

V gene: TRBV19
D gene: NA
CDR3 protein: ASSSTLQGINGYT

V gene: TRBV11-2
D gene: TRBD1
CDR3 protein: ASSKGQGPYSNQPQH

V gene: TRBV10-3
D gene: TRBD2
CDR3 protein: AISESRGAGSLGSYEQY

V gene: TRBV7-2
D gene: TRBD2
CDR3 protein: ASSLGRAGRTGELF

V gene: TRBV7-8
D gene: TRBD1
CDR3 protein: ASSLGAGTGAGNGYT

V gene: TRBV23-1
D gene: TRBD1
CDR3 protein: ASSHPLTGCCTDTQY

V gene: TRBV7-9
D gene: NA
CDR3 protein: ASSSKTIQGPGQPQH

V gene: TRBV10-2
D gene: NA
CDR3 protein: ASSESGNTEAF

V gene: TRBV7-3
D gene: TRBD2
CDR3 protein: ASSLSLAGRTDTQY

V gene: TRBV13
D gene: NA
CDR3 protein: ASRTTGRENYGYT

V gene: TRBV4-1
D gene: TRBD1
CDR3 protein: ASSQDGRGSNQPQH

V gene: TRBV5-8
D gene: TRBD2
CDR3 protein: ASSAGLAPYNEQF

V gene: TRBV19
D gene: NA
CDR3 protein: ASSIAGSTDTQY

V gene: TRBV5-5
D gene: TRBD2
CDR3 protein: ASSKPGLAGGLSSTDTQY

V gene: TRBV6-5
D gene: NA
CDR3 protein: ASSYDGATSGNTIY

V gene: TRBV5-1
D gene: NA
CDR3 protein: ASSGSATDFHEQY

V gene: TRBV15
D gene: NA
CDR3 protein: ATSRASSGYGYT

V gene: TRBV4-1
D gene: TRBD1
CDR3 protein: ASSQGPGQGAFYGYT

V gene: TRBV9
D gene: NA
CDR3 protein: ASSVESPFNAGELF

V gene: TRBV2
D gene: NA
CDR3 protein: ASSGLYRGGLETQY

V gene: TRBV27
D gene: NA
CDR3 protein: ASSLGARDQPQH

V gene: TRBV2
D gene: NA
CDR3 protein: ARGSQWGEGNEQY

V gene: TRBV27
D gene: NA
CDR3 protein: ASSRGRSGLPAKTGYT

V gene: TRBV7-8
D gene: TRBD2
CDR3 protein: ASSLALTSGGPPGTDTQY

V gene: TRBV7-3
D gene: NA
CDR3 protein: ASSFNHPKNEQF

V gene: TRBV18
D gene: NA
CDR3 protein: ASSLKGYNSPLH

V gene: TRBV30
D gene: TRBD1
CDR3 protein: AWSTGTGNTEAF

V gene: TRBV9
D gene: NA
CDR3 protein: ASSPHGAEQF

V gene: TRBV6-6
D gene: NA
CDR3 protein: ASSYGSGANVLT

V gene: TRBV30
D gene: NA
CDR3 protein: AWGDRSYEQY

V gene: TRBV5-6
D gene: NA
CDR3 protein: ASSLVLDLTGELF

V gene: TRBV13
D gene: NA
CDR3 protein: ASSLGLDSTDTQY

V gene: TRBV6-1
D gene: NA
CDR3 protein: ASSENSPHQPQH

V gene: TRBV5-1
D gene: TRBD1
CDR3 protein: ASSETTGLAY

V gene: TRBV5-6
D gene: NA
CDR3 protein: ASSLWTDWSPLH

V gene: TRBV7-9
D gene: NA
CDR3 protein: ASSSSGGNTEAF

V gene: TRBV18
D gene: NA
CDR3 protein: ASSPQITEMVTEAF

V gene: TRBV11-1
D gene: TRBD1
CDR3 protein: ASRKYRGFGGLNTEAF

V gene: TRBV19
D gene: TRBD2
CDR3 protein: ASRIQAGVGVDTQY

V gene: TRBV19
D gene: NA
CDR3 protein: ASSGTNEQF

V gene: TRBV5-6
D gene: NA
CDR3 protein: ASSHTAGHRTPEQY

V gene: TRBV27
D gene: TRBD2
CDR3 protein: ASSLLAGGAYEQY

V gene: TRBV7-9
D gene: TRBD1
CDR3 protein: ASSLETGGGSPAF

V gene: TRBV10-3
D gene: TRBD1
CDR3 protein: AIRHRDRGTEAF

V gene: TRBV10-3
D gene: NA
CDR3 protein: AISAGSNQPQH